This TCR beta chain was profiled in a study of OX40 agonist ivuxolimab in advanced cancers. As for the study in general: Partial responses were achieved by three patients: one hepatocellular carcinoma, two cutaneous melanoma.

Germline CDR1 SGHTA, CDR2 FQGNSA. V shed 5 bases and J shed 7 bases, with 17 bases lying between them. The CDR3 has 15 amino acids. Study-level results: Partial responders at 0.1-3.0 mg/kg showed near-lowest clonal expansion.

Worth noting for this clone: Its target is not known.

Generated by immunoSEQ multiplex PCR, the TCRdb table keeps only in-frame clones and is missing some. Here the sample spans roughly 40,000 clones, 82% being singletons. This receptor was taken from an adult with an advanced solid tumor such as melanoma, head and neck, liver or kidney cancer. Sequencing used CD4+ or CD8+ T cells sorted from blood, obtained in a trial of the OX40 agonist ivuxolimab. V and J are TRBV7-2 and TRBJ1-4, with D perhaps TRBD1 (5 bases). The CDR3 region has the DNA TGTGCCAGCAGCGGTGGGAGGGTCGGGGGTGAAAAACTGTTTTTT. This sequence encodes CASSGGRVGGEKLFF.